These T cell receptor beta chains were read from a single sample in a study of blood T cells in healthy people across ages. Each CDR3 protein is one row after TCRdb ran MiXCR on the 5' RACE reads. The sample yields 550,000 to 700,000 distinct CDR3 sequences, 27% seen once. The specimen was blood. These receptors all stem from a woman aged 70-85 years in good health. Both conserved end residues are part of each CDR3. D genes are given only for firm matches. Expanded clones are given a class, and other clones once, few, many or no size at all.

j_call v_call clone_size d_call cdr3_nt cdr3_aa
TRBJ1-2 TRBV3-1 NA NA TGTGCCAGCAGCCCCGGACAGTCTACCATCTATGGCTACACCTTC CASSPGQSTIYGYTF
TRBJ2-2 TRBV7-2 NA NA TGTGCCAGCAGCTTGGGACGGGACACCGGGGAGCTGTTTTTT CASSLGRDTGELFF
TRBJ2-5 TRBV2 few TRBD2 TGTGCCAGCAGTGAACGGGGGGGCCGCCTAGAGGAGACCCAGTACTTC CASSERGGRLEETQYF
TRBJ1-2 TRBV3-1 few NA TGTGCCAGCAGCCAAGGGGACCCAGGAGCAGCTGGCTACACCTTC CASSQGDPGAAGYTF
TRBJ2-5 TRBV6-5 NA NA TGTGCCAGCAGTTACTCGCCAATGGGAGAGACCCAGTACTTC CASSYSPMGETQYF
TRBJ1-4 TRBV20-1 few NA TGCAGTGCTAGAGATAGGGTTGGGTATGAAAAACTGTTTTTT CSARDRVGYEKLFF
TRBJ1-2 TRBV29-1 few NA TGCAGCGTAGCGGGACAAGGGCCCACGGGCTATGGCTACACCTTC CSVAGQGPTGYGYTF
TRBJ2-7 TRBV5-1 few TRBD2 TGCGCCAGCAGCTTCACTAGCGGCTCCTACGAGCAGTACTTC CASSFTSGSYEQYF
TRBJ2-5 TRBV12-3/TRBV12-4 many NA TGTGCCAGCAGTTTGGAGGGGGGGTTGCAAGAGACCCAGTACTTC CASSLEGGLQETQYF
TRBJ2-5 TRBV7-2 NA NA TGTGCCAGCAGCTTATCTGCGTTACAAGAGACCCAGTACTTC CASSLSALQETQYF
TRBJ2-5 TRBV4-2 NA NA TGTGCCAGCAGCCAATTACTCTCCGAGACCCAGTACTTC CASSQLLSETQYF
TRBJ2-5 TRBV6-5 few NA TGTGCCAGCAGTTACCGCGCTGGATGGAGGGTAGCCCAGTACTTC CASSYRAGWRVAQYF
TRBJ2-7 TRBV20-1 few NA TGCACCCCGGAGGGGACAGTGATATACGAGCAGTACTTC CTPEGTVIYEQYF
TRBJ2-2 TRBV7-8 few NA TGTGCCAGCAGCTTAGAGTTGGCGACCGGGGAGCTGTTTTTT CASSLELATGELFF
TRBJ2-6 TRBV29-1 few NA TGCAGCGTTAGGGAATCTGGGGCCAACGTCCTGACTTTC CSVRESGANVLTF
TRBJ2-7 TRBV7-2 NA NA TGTGCCAGCAGCTTAGCAAGTGGGCTGGGCTCCTACGAGCAGTACTTC CASSLASGLGSYEQYF
TRBJ2-5 TRBV7-9 NA NA TGTGCCAGCAGCCCATCACACGGGGGCCGAGAGACCCAGTACTTC CASSPSHGGRETQYF
TRBJ2-5 TRBV9 few TRBD1 TGTGCCAGCAGCGTAGCTACCGGCAGGGGGGAGACCCAGTACTTC CASSVATGRGETQYF
TRBJ1-2 TRBV9 few NA TGTGCCAGCAACCTACGACAGTATGGCTACACCTTC CASNLRQYGYTF
TRBJ1-1 TRBV6-1 NA NA TGTGCCAGCACAGGGGCTAACACTGAAGCTTTCTTT CASTGANTEAFF
TRBJ1-1 TRBV20-1 few NA TGCAGTGCTAGTGGTGGGGGATCGAACACTGAAGCTTTCTTT CSASGGGSNTEAFF
TRBJ1-1 TRBV29-1 NA NA TGCAGCGTTGAACAGGGTTCTGAAGCTTTCTTT CSVEQGSEAFF
TRBJ1-4 TRBV25-1 NA TRBD1 TGTGCCAGGGCCCGAGCAGGGGGCCTTGAAAAACTGTTTTTT CARARAGGLEKLFF
TRBJ1-2 TRBV15 few NA TGTGCCACCAGCGATTTCAGTGGGGCCTATGGCTACACCTTC CATSDFSGAYGYTF
TRBJ2-4 TRBV12-3/TRBV12-4 NA NA TGTGCCAGCAGTTTGCAGGCGGCGGCCAAAAACATTCAGTACTTC CASSLQAAAKNIQYF
TRBJ2-7 TRBV4-2 few TRBD2 TGTGCCAGCAGCCAAGGCCTAGCGGGGGGGGCCTACGAGCAGTACTTC CASSQGLAGGAYEQYF
TRBJ2-4 TRBV9 few NA TGTGCCAGCAGCGTAGCCGCCAAAAACATTCAGTACTTC CASSVAAKNIQYF
TRBJ2-7 TRBV20-1 NA NA TGCAGTGCTAGTGGGGGGCCTGCCACCTACGAGCAGTACTTC CSASGGPATYEQYF
TRBJ1-2 TRBV12-3/TRBV12-4 NA NA TGTGCCAGCCTCGGACAGAGACCTAACTATGGCTACACCTTC CASLGQRPNYGYTF
TRBJ2-1 TRBV20-1 few TRBD2 TGCAGTGCTAGAGTCCCCCGGGAAGGGACTAGCAGGAACAATGAGCAGTTCTTC CSARVPREGTSRNNEQFF
TRBJ2-4 TRBV6-2/TRBV6-3 NA NA TGTGCCAGCAGTTACGGGGGCAAAAACATTCAGTACTTC CASSYGGKNIQYF
TRBJ2-5 TRBV5-1 NA NA TGCGCCAGCAGCTTGGCGCTAGCCCGAGAGACCCAGTACTTC CASSLALARETQYF
TRBJ2-7 TRBV2 NA TRBD2 TGTGCCAGCAGTGTACTAGCGGTTGCCTACGAGCAGTACTTC CASSVLAVAYEQYF
TRBJ1-1 TRBV20-1 once NA TGCAGTGCTAGAGATAGCTCCAGAAACACTGAAGCTTTCTTT CSARDSSRNTEAFF
TRBJ2-5 TRBV9 NA NA TGTGCCAGCAGCGTAGGCAGACGCCTCGAAGAGACCCAGTACTTC CASSVGRRLEETQYF
TRBJ2-1 TRBV7-2 few TRBD2 TGTGCCAGCAGCTTAGAGCCCCACCCAGCGGGGGGCTTTAATGAGCAGTTCTTC CASSLEPHPAGGFNEQFF
TRBJ2-5 TRBV20-1 NA NA TGCAGTGTCCGGGGGCGCGAAGAGACCCAGTACTTC CSVRGREETQYF
TRBJ2-7 TRBV5-1 NA NA TGCGCCAGCAGTACGCGGGGCTCCTACGAGCAGTACTTC CASSTRGSYEQYF
TRBJ2-3 TRBV18 few TRBD1 TGTGCCAGCTCACCAGAAGGACAGGATAGCACAGATACGCAGTATTTT CASSPEGQDSTDTQYF
TRBJ2-5 TRBV4-3 many TRBD1 TGCGCCAGCAGCCGCAATCGGGGACAGCACCAAGAGACCCAGTACTTC CASSRNRGQHQETQYF
TRBJ2-1 TRBV7-2 few NA TGTGCCAGCAGCTTAGCGACAGCAGGCTACAATGAGCAGTTCTTC CASSLATAGYNEQFF
TRBJ2-4 TRBV6-6 NA NA TGTGCCAGCAGTTTGACAGGGAGGGACAAAAACATTCAGTACTTC CASSLTGRDKNIQYF
TRBJ2-7 TRBV7-2 many TRBD2 TGTGCCAGCAGCCCTCGGACTAGCGGAACCTACGAGCAGTACTTC CASSPRTSGTYEQYF
TRBJ2-1 TRBV3-1 NA TRBD1 TGTGCCAGCAGCCAGTCGGACAGGGGCCCTTACAATGAGCAGTTCTTC CASSQSDRGPYNEQFF
TRBJ2-3 TRBV11-2 few NA TGTGCCAGCAGCCAACAGGGTCTGACAGATACGCAGTATTTT CASSQQGLTDTQYF
TRBJ1-5 TRBV9 NA NA TGTGCCAGCAGCGTAGCTCCGAATCAGCCCCAGCATTTT CASSVAPNQPQHF
TRBJ2-5 TRBV3-1 many NA TGTGCCAGCAGCCAACCGAACCCTGCAGCGGAGGAGACCCAGTACTTC CASSQPNPAAEETQYF
TRBJ2-4 TRBV6-2/TRBV6-3 NA NA TGTGCCAGCAGCAGTGCCAGGGACCTAATCATTCAGTACTTC CASSSARDLIIQYF
TRBJ2-7 TRBV9 few NA TGTGCCAGCAGCGTTAAAGGGCTGGGCTCCTACGAGCAGTACTTC CASSVKGLGSYEQYF
TRBJ2-5 TRBV7-9 NA NA TGTGCCAGCAGCGCCAGCGAAGAGACCCAGTACTTC CASSASEETQYF
TRBJ1-2 TRBV5-1 NA NA TGCGCCGGCAGCTTGGTTCCGGACACCTATGGCTACACCTTC CAGSLVPDTYGYTF
TRBJ2-1 TRBV5-5 NA NA TGTGCCAGCAGCTTGGGAGGGCAAAGCTCCTACAATGAGCAGTTCTTC CASSLGGQSSYNEQFF
TRBJ2-7 TRBV20-1 few NA TGCAGTGCTACGCCCCTTACAGGCTACGAGCAGTACTTC CSATPLTGYEQYF
TRBJ1-1 TRBV7-2 NA NA TGTGCCAGCAGGCAAAGCACCCTGAACACTGAAGCTTTCTTT CASRQSTLNTEAFF